These 17 T cell receptor beta chains were sequenced from one sample in a study of blood T cell repertoires in COVID-19. TCRdb keeps only in-frame clones here, not all; method: immunoSEQ multiplex PCR. The data hold 300,000 to 450,000 clones, with about 85% observed a single time. Specimen: peripheral blood. These TCRs come from a woman between 18 and 30 years old with acute or convalescent COVID-19.

This chain uses TRBV7-6 with TRBJ2-1; 8 bases line up with TRBD2. From germline, CDR1 is SGHVS and CDR2 FNYEAQ. There are 15 residues in the CDR3. V lost 3 bases, J lost 7 bases, and 8 bases stayed unmatched. The CDR3 is CASSLQSGSGNEQFF. The DNA of the CDR3 is TGTGCCAGCAGCTTGCAGAGCGGGAGTGGGAATGAGCAGTTCTTC.

V is TRBV6-5 and J is TRBJ2-6; tentatively, D is TRBD1 (6 bases). The CDR3 has 16 residues. Germline CDR1 is MNHEY and CDR2 is SVGAGI. Between the trimmed V and J ends, which lost 1 base and 2 bases, there was a span of 9 bases. The CDR3 coding sequence is TGTGCCAGCAGTTACTTTCCAGGGGCTGGGGCCAACGTCCTGACTTTC. The encoded protein is CASSYFPGAGANVLTF.

This rearrangement joins TRBV11-3 to TRBJ2-2; D is unclear. The CDR3 is 14 residues long. Looked up from germline, CDR1 is SGHNT and CDR2 is YENEEA. Trimming stripped 5 bases from V and 6 bases from J, with 13 bases between. CDR3 sequence reads: CASSKTTGPGELFF. The CDR3 bases are TGTGCCAGCAGCAAAACGACGGGTCCCGGGGAGCTGTTTTTT.

This chain uses TRBV24-1 with TRBJ2-1, with 7 positions matching TRBD1. The V and J ends lost 4 bases and 0 bases, in that order; junction bases with no gene match: 8. This CDR3 is 17 amino acids long. The germline gives CDR1 KGHDR, CDR2 SFDVKD. The CDR3 here is CATSDPRRDSSYNEQFF. DNA for the CDR3: TGTGCCACCAGTGACCCTCGCCGGGACAGCTCCTACAATGAGCAGTTCTTC.

This chain connects TRBV10-2 to TRBJ1-5; 7 bases agree with TRBD1. The V gene end was trimmed by 3 bases and the J gene end by 7 bases; junction bases not matched to a gene: 9. The germline CDR1 and CDR2 sequences are WSHSY and SAAADI. CDR3 length: 15 amino acids. CDR3 amino acids: CASSEQGTLGQPQHF. As DNA, the CDR3 is TGCGCCAGCAGTGAACAGGGGACGCTAGGGCAGCCCCAGCATTTT.

The DNA for the CDR3 is TGTGCCAGCAGCTTGAACGGGATCAATTGGGCTTTCTTT. This codes for CASSLNGINWAFF. The chain joins TRBV5-6 to TRBJ1-1, with D unresolved. The CDR3 loop spans 13 amino acids. V dropped 1 base and J dropped 11 bases, with 15 bases sitting between them. CDR1 is SGHDT, CDR2 YYEEEE, per germline. The full variable domain, its missing parts supplied by reference TRBV5-6 and TRBJ1-1, is DAGVTQSPTHLIKTRGQQVTLRCSPKSGHDTVSWYQQALGQGPQFIFQYYEEEERQRGNFPDRFSGHQFPNYSSELNVNALLLGDSALYLCASSLNGINWAFFGQGTRLTVV.

J is TRBJ1-2 and V is TRBV5-3; 8 bases are a match to TRBD1. Being an ORF, TRBV5-3 has a function that is uncertain. The CDR3 sequence is 17 residues long. Trimming removed 5 bases from V and 8 bases from J; junction bases left unmatched: 20. In DNA form, the CDR3 reads TGTGCCAGAAGTCCGAGACAGGGGAAACCTTTCCGGGAGGGCTACACCTTC. It is translated as CARSPRQGKPFREGYTF.

V and J are TRBV5-6 and TRBJ2-5, with D possibly being TRBD2 (5 bases). The CDR3 is 13 amino acids. Germline CDR1 reads SGHDT; CDR2 reads YYEEEE. V shed 7 bases and J shed 4 bases, with 14 bases lying between them. CDR3 residues: CASLQAGRETQYF. The DNA of the CDR3 is TGTGCCAGCCTTCAGGCGGGTAGAGAGACCCAGTACTTC.

The chain has TRBV2 and TRBJ2-3; D might be TRBD2 (5 bases). Germline CDR1 SNHLY, CDR2 FYNNEI. The V end lost 6 bases, the J end lost 4 bases, and 8 bases lay between the germline ends. The CDR3 has 12 amino acids. CDR3 loop: CASSELADTQYF. In nucleotides, the CDR3 is TGTGCCAGCAGCGAACTAGCAGATACGCAGTATTTT.

There are a few counts of this clone. This chain joins TRBV19 and TRBJ2-3, with D possibly TRBD1 on 6 matching bases. V lost 5 bases and J lost 3, with 15 bases in between. The CDR3 runs to 15 residues. The germline V gene has CDR1 LNHDA and CDR2 SQIVND (reference sequence). CDR3 DNA sequence: TGTGCCAGTAGTGCCTACAGGGTGCGAACAGATACGCAGTATTTT. Amino acids: CASSAYRVRTDTQYF.

The gene calls are TRBV2 and TRBJ2-7; TRBD2 matches at 11 bases. CDR3 size: 18 residues. With V trimmed by 6 bases and J by 6 bases, 19 bases remained unmatched. The germline CDR1 and CDR2 sequences are SNHLY and FYNNEI. CDR3 coding DNA: TGTGCCAGCAGCGAGACTAGCGGGAACGATTATTTGACGGGCGAGCAGTACTTC. Amino acids: CASSETSGNDYLTGEQYF.

The chain joins TRBV9 to TRBJ2-6, with a weak D call TRBD2 (6 bases). The germline gives CDR1 SGDLS, CDR2 YYNGEE. The CDR3 consists of 18 residues. The V gene lost 3 bases and the J gene lost 0 bases, with 16 bases spanning the gap. Written as DNA, the CDR3 is TGTGCCAGCAGCGCTTTGGGAGGTTTGTACTCTGGGGCCAACGTCCTGACTTTC. Residues: CASSALGGLYSGANVLTF.

A single count supports this clone. The chain has TRBV24-1 and TRBJ2-2, with TRBD1 as a possible D gene (5 bases). Germline V CDR1 and CDR2: KGHDR, SFDVKD. V gave up 0 bases and J gave up 4 bases, with 14 bases separating them. This CDR3 has 17 amino acids. The CDR3 sequence is CATSDLMGQGSTGELFF. CDR3 bases: TGTGCCACCAGTGATTTGATGGGGCAGGGAAGCACCGGGGAGCTGTTTTTT.

This clone has only one observation. The chain couples TRBV6-5 to TRBJ1-4; no clear D gene. CDR1 is MNHEY, CDR2 SVGAGI, per germline. The CDR3 spans 13 residues. The V gene lost 6 bases and the J gene lost 0 bases, with 5 bases spanning the gap. CDR3 residues: CASSGATNEKLFF. The DNA of the CDR3 is TGTGCCAGCAGCGGAGCAACTAATGAAAAACTGTTTTTT.

The chain has TRBV28 and TRBJ1-5; D gene ambiguous. Trimming pared 3 bases from V and 6 bases from J, leaving 6 bases between. The CDR3 runs 12 residues. Germline CDR1 and CDR2: MDHEN and SYDVKM. CDR3 bases: TGTGCCAGCAGTTTGGTAGCTCAGCCCCAGCATTTT. As protein: CASSLVAQPQHF. Based on the CDR3 plus reference TRBV28 and TRBJ1-5, the full variable domain is DVKVTQSSRYLVKRTGEKVFLECVQDMDHENMFWYRQDPGLGLRLIYFSYDVKMKEKGDIPEGYSVSREKKERFSLILESASTNQTSMYLCASSLVAQPQHFGDGTRLSIL.

The chain has TRBV19 and TRBJ1-1, with 7 bases that match TRBD1. The CDR3 extends over 16 amino acids. The germline V gene has CDR1 LNHDA and CDR2 SQIVND (reference sequence). Unmatched junction bases numbered 17, after V lost 8 bases and J lost 5 bases. CDR3: CASLSRWRGQGTEAFF. Written as DNA, the CDR3 is TGTGCCAGTCTATCCCGTTGGAGGGGGCAGGGAACTGAAGCTTTCTTT. Drawing the rest from reference TRBV19 and TRBJ1-1, the complete variable domain is DGGITQSPKYLFRKEGQNVTLSCEQNLNHDAMYWYRQDPGQGLRLIYYSQIVNDFQKGDIAEGYSVSREKKESFPLTVTSAQKNPTAFYLCASLSRWRGQGTEAFFGQGTRLTVV.

The V call is TRBV3-1 (or the pseudogene TRBV3-2), the J call TRBJ1-2, with TRBD1 matching over 8 bases. Germline V CDR1 and CDR2: LGHDT, YNNKEL (reference sequence). This CDR3 comprises 14 residues. The J segment lost 2 bases and the V segment lost 5 bases, leaving 4 bases of the junction unmatched. CDR3 loop: CASSLTGVNYGYTF. Written as DNA, the CDR3 is TGTGCCAGCAGCTTGACAGGGGTCAACTATGGCTACACCTTC.